Here is one T cell receptor (beta chain) with its context. Its antigen specificity is not known. The record has no base qualities; no much larger clone is one base away. This sample is drawn from a study of T-cell memory formation after mild COVID-19 listed by TCRdb under 2021. With regard to the full study: TCR sequence clusters from the two donors were largely donor specific. In two donors, T-cell clones that expanded and contracted after mild COVID-19 were tracked by sequencing TCRalpha and TCRbeta repertoires over time. Two young, previously healthy adult volunteers made up the cohort, one male and one female.

The full study reports these points: SARS-CoV-2 specificity of the second-wave clones peaking on day 37 was not confirmed. Contracting CD4+ clones were located mainly in the CM and EM memory subsets, whereas CD8+ clones were found to be enriched in EMRA. Some responding clones were detected in pre-infection memory, suggesting pre-existing cross-reactive memory T cells joined the SARS-CoV-2 response. Balanced CD4/CD8 phenotypes were observed for clones contracting from day 15 to 85, whereas a bias towards CD4+ was observed for a second wave of clones expanding from day 15 to 37. The study covered only a couple of mild cases, and larger cohorts including severe cases with pre-infection samples were considered necessary.

Sequencing used an Illumina NovaSeq 6000. TCRalpha and TCRbeta cDNA libraries were built by 5'RACE with constant-segment primers, adding sample barcodes and unique molecular identifiers. Trizol reagent was used to extract RNA from every sample. Amplification of the libraries took two PCR steps, and the second step added a second sample barcode plus Illumina TruSeq adapters. The libraries were sequenced on an Illumina NovaSeq using 2 x 150 bp paired-end reads. On the authors' methods: Demultiplexing of reads and collapsing into UMI-guided consensus sequences were performed with migec v1.2.7. Using mixcr v2.1.11, UMI consensuses were aligned to TRA and TRB V and J templates and then assembled into clonotypes. A clonotype was counted as expanded or contracted only if both edgeR and NoisET called the change significant, with noise models trained on biological replicates. For edgeR calls, the thresholds were a false discovery rate-adjusted p below 0.01 and a log2 fold-change of 1. As an exploratory analysis of dynamics, max-normalized trajectories of the 1000 most abundant clonotypes were examined with PCA combined with hierarchical clustering. Separately sequenced CD4+ and CD8+ repertoires were used to assign the CD4 or CD8 phenotype of responding clones. TCRdb reran the public reads through fastp at Q25 and MiXCR, keeping productive beta chains. Duplicate CDR3 protein sequences are folded into a single record with the most common DNA and genes. The authors' filters were not applied to this entry. Within this sample are about 430,000 distinct CDR3 sequences, with 20% to 25% of them counted one time only. The top ten clones comprise 8.8% of the sample.

Ficoll-Paque density gradient centrifugation was used to isolate PBMCs. CDR1 and CDR2 are read off the germline V gene (reference sequence) as SEHNR and FQNEAQ. Taken from cysteine to phenylalanine, the CDR3 has 15 residues. The retained sequence is limited to the CDR3, 45 bases, with the frame set at the first base. Cut back by 5 bases and 5 bases, the V and J ends lie 13 bases apart. Sequencing was done on a sample of PBMCs or a T cell subset sorted from them (not recorded which). This chain is built from TRBV7-9 and TRBJ1-6, with a tentative D gene TRBD1 over 6 matching bases. This receptor was taken from an adult woman who had mild COVID-19 (a few samples of this study predate the infection). The sample titles of this study are shuffled in the database, so cell type and time point are left out; the donor was told from shared clones. This receptor has the CDR3 CASSDDRFNNSPLHF. The nucleotides are TGTGCCAGCAGCGATGACAGGTTCAATAATTCACCCCTCCACTTT.